The 5 T cell receptor beta chains below were found in one sample sequenced in a study of shared clonotypes between healthy human individuals. The table came from immunoSEQ multiplex PCR; TCRdb's copy has only in-frame clones and leaves some out. The table records approximately 2,000,000 clones, roughly 90% of them present only once. Material: naive CD4+ T cells from PBMCs. As for subset: CD45RA+ positively selected. The receptor source for this set is a man aged 18 to 30 in good health. Some clones in this sample may be carry-over from other donors' samples.

The gene calls are TRBV19 and TRBJ2-5, with TRBD1 matching 9 bases. After removal of 5 bases from V and 4 bases from J, the junction contained 17 bases not matched to a gene. This CDR3 contains 18 residues. Germline CDR1 reads LNHDA; CDR2 reads SQIVND (reference sequence). Here the CDR3 reads CASSAGQGTPTPGETQYF. DNA for the CDR3: TGTGCCAGTAGTGCCGGACAGGGGACACCGACGCCAGGAGAGACCCAGTACTTC.

This rearrangement joins TRBV28 to TRBJ1-1; D not resolved. V lost 8 bases and J 6 bases, leaving 22 bases between the germline ends. CDR3 size: 15 residues. Germline V gives CDR1 MDHEN, CDR2 SYDVKM. In DNA, the CDR3 is TGTGCCAGCCCCCCGACGACAAAAAGTTCGGCTGAAGCTTTCTTT. This codes for CASPPTTKSSAEAFF.

The chain joins TRBV9 to TRBJ1-4; perhaps TRBD1 as D (6 bases). CDR1 and CDR2 from the germline V gene are SGDLS and YYNGEE. V was cut by 3 bases and J by 2 bases, with 17 bases left in between. The CDR3 is 17 amino acids. CDR3 loop: CASSAGGGPPTNEKLFF. CDR3 in DNA: TGTGCCAGCAGCGCGGGGGGGGGCCCGCCTACTAATGAAAAACTGTTTTTT.

The J gene is TRBJ1-1, the V gene TRBV18; no firm D call. V gave up 1 base and J gave up 4 bases, with 10 bases separating them. The CDR3 loop spans 14 amino acids. Looked up from germline, CDR1 is KGHSH and CDR2 is LQKENI. CDR3 coding DNA: TGTGCCAGCTCACCACGATCAACAGTCACTGAAGCTTTCTTT. Protein: CASSPRSTVTEAFF. Full variable domain (remainder filled in from reference TRBV18 and TRBJ1-1): NAGVMQNPRHLVRRRGQEARLRCSPMKGHSHVYWYRQLPEEGLKFMVYLQKENIIDESGMPKERFSAEFPKEGPSILRIQQVVRGDSAAYFCASSPRSTVTEAFFGQGTRLTVV.

This chain connects TRBV5-1 to TRBJ2-5; 9 nucleotides line up with TRBD1. Germline CDR1 SGHRS, CDR2 YFSETQ. The V and J ends lost 3 bases and 5 bases, in that order; junction bases with no gene match: 14. The CDR3 totals 17 residues. The CDR3 sequence: CASSSGTGLGPGETQYF. The CDR3 DNA reads TGCGCCAGCAGCTCCGGGACAGGGCTCGGGCCTGGGGAGACCCAGTACTTC.